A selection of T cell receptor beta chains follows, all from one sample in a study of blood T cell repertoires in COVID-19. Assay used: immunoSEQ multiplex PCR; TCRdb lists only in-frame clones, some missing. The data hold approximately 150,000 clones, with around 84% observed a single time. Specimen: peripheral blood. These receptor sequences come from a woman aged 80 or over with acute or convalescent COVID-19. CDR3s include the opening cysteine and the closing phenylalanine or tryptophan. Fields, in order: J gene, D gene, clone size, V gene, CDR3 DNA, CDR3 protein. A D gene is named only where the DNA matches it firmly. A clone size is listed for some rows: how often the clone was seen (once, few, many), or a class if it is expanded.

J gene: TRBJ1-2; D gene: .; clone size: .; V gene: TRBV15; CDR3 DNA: TGTGCCACCAGCAGAGATGCGAACAGGGTATTCGGCTACACCTTC; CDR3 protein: CATSRDANRVFGYTF
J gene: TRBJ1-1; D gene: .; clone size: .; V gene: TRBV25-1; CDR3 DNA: TGTGCCAGCAGGGCGGGGGGCTTAGGGACTGAAGCTTTCTTT; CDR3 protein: CASRAGGLGTEAFF
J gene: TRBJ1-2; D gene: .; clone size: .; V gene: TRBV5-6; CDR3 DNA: TGTGCCAGCAGCGGAGGTAGGGTAGGCTACACCTTC; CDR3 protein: CASSGGRVGYTF
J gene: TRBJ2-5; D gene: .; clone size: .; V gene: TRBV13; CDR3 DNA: TGTGCCAGCAGCTTCCCACTAGACCCAGAGACCCAGTACTTC; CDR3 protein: CASSFPLDPETQYF
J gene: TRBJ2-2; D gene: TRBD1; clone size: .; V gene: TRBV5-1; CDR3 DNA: TGCGCCAGCAGCCAGTTAGGACAGGGGGGCACCGGGGAGCTGTTTTTT; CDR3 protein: CASSQLGQGGTGELFF
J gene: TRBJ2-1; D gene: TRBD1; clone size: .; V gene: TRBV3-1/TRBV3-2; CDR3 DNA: TGTGCCAGCAGCCAAGGGAGTAGGGGGCGAGTGGGTGAGCAGTTCTTC; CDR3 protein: CASSQGSRGRVGEQFF
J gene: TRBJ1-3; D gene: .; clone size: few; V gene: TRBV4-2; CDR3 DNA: TGTGCCAGCAGCCTAACAAGGGGCGCGGGAAACACCATATATTTT; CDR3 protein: CASSLTRGAGNTIYF
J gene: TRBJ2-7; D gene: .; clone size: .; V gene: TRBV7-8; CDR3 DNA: TGTGCCAGCAGCTTAGCAGTGACAGGCTCCTACGAGCAGTACTTC; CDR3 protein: CASSLAVTGSYEQYF
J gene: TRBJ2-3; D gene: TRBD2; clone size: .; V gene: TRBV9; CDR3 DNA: TGTGCCAGCAGCGTAGTAGCTCGGGGACTAGCGGGGGATACGCAGTATTTT; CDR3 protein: CASSVVARGLAGDTQYF
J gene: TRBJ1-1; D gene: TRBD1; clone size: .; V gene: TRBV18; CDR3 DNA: TGTGCCAGCTCACCGGGACAGGCTTCCTTCACTGAAGCTTTCTTT; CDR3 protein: CASSPGQASFTEAFF
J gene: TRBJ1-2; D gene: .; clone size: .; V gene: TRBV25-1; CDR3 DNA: TGTGCCAGCAGTGATTTCGGCAGGGACTACACCTTC; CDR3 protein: CASSDFGRDYTF
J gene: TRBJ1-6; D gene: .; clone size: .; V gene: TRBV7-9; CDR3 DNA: TGTGCCAGCAGCCCGGACGGGAGCAATTCACCCCTCCACTTT; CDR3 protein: CASSPDGSNSPLHF
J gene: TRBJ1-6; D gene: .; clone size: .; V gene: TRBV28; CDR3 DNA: TGTGCCAGCAGCCCCCTGTCGCGCACTTCACCCCTCCACTTT; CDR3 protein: CASSPLSRTSPLHF
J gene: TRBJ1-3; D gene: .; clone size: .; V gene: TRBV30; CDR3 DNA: TGTGCCTCACAATCGGTAGGGGCTGGAAACACCATATATTTT; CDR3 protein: CASQSVGAGNTIYF
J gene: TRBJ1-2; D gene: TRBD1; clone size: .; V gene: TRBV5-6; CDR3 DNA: TGTGCCAGCAGCTTGCTGGACAGGGGAAACTATGGCTACACCTTC; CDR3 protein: CASSLLDRGNYGYTF
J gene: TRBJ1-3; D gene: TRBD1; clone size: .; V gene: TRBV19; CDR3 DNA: TGTGCCAGTAGTGCGACAGGGGGATCTGGAAACACCATATATTTT; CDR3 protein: CASSATGGSGNTIYF
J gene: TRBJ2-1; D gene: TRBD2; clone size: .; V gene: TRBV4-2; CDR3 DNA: TGTGCCAGCAGCCAAGATGGGGTAGCGGGAGGGCCAAGCGATGAGCAGTTCTTC; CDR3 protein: CASSQDGVAGGPSDEQFF
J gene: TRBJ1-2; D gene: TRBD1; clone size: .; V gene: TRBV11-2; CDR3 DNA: TGTGCCAGCAGCTTCGGACAGGCCATAGGCTATGGCTACACCTTC; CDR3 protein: CASSFGQAIGYGYTF
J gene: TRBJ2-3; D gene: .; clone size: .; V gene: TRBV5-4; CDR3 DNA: TGTGCCAGCAGCTCTAATCTCGGGAGCACAGATACGCAGTATTTT; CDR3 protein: CASSSNLGSTDTQYF
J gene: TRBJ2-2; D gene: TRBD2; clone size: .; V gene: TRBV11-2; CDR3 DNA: TGTGCCAGCAGCTTGGAGGGCGGGAGGGTCGTCGGGGAGCTGTTTTTT; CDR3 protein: CASSLEGGRVVGELFF
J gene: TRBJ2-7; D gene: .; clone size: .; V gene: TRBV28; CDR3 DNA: TGTGCCAGCAGTTTAGGGCTCCGTGGGCAGTACTTC; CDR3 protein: CASSLGLRGQYF
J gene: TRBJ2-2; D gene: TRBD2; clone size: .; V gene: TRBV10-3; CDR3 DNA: TGTGCCTCCAAGAGAAAAGCGGGAGCGAACACCGGGGAGCTGTTTTTT; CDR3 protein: CASKRKAGANTGELFF
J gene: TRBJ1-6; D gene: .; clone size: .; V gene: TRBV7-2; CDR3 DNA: TGTGCCAGCAGCTCCAATCGGGGAAAATCACCCCTCCACTTT; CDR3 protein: CASSSNRGKSPLHF
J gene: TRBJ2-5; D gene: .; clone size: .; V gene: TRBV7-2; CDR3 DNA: TGTGCCAGCAGCTTAGAAGGCGGCGGGGAGACCCAGTACTTC; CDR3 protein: CASSLEGGGETQYF
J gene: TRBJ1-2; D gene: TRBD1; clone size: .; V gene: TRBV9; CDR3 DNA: TGTGCCAGCAGCGTAGGAATCCGACAGGGGATCGATGGCTACACCTTC; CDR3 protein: CASSVGIRQGIDGYTF
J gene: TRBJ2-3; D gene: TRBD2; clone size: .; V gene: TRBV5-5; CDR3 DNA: TGTGCCAGCAGCCCGGGAGGCTCTAGCACAGATACGCAGTATTTT; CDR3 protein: CASSPGGSSTDTQYF
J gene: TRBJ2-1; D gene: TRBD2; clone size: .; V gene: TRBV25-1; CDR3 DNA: TGTGCCAGCAGTGGATTGGGCGGGGGTACGAAGTTCTTC; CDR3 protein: CASSGLGGGTKFF
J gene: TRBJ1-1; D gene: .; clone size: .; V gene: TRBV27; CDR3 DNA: TGTGCCAGCAGTCGAGTAAACACTGAAGCTTTCTTT; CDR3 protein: CASSRVNTEAFF
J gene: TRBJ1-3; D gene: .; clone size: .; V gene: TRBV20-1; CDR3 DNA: TGCAGTGCGCGAAGGGGGAACACCATATATTTT; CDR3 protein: CSARRGNTIYF
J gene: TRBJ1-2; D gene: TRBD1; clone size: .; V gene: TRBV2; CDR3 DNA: TGTGCCAGCACCAGGGACAGCTCCCCGCGGGCGTATGGCTACACCTTC; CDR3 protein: CASTRDSSPRAYGYTF
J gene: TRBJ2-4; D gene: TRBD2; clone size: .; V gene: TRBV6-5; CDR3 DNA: TGTGCCAGCATTCCACTAGCGGGAGCGGGTAACATTCAGTACTTC; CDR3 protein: CASIPLAGAGNIQYF
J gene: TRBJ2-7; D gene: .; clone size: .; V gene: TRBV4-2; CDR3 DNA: TGTGCCAGCAGCCAAGATGACGGGGGACCCTGGGCCGTCTACGAGCAGTACTTC; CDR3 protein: CASSQDDGGPWAVYEQYF
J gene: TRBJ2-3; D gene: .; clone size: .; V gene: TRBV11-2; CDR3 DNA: TGTGCCAGCAGCTTACTTAGTACTAGCACAGATACGCAGTATTTT; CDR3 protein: CASSLLSTSTDTQYF
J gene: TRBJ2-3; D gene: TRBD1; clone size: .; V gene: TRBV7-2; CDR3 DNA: TGTGCCAGCAGCTTAGGGACAGGGGTTGGCACAGATACGCAGTATTTT; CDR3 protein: CASSLGTGVGTDTQYF
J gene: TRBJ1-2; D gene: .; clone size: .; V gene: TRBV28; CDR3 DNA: TGTGCCAGCTTTGAGAGCTATGGCTACACCTTC; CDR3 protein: CASFESYGYTF
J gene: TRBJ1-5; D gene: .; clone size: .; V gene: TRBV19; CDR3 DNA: TGTGCCAGTAGTGCCCAGATCAATCAGCCCCAGCATTTT; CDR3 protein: CASSAQINQPQHF